One and the same sample provided the 25 T cell receptor beta chains below, sequenced in a study of cytomegalovirus exposure and HLA in healthy donors. This table comes from immunoSEQ multiplex PCR, and its TCRdb copy is limited to in-frame clones, with some not included. This table holds about 71,000 clones, 94% found once. Sequenced: PBMCs. These receptors were obtained from a woman aged 18-29 years in good health and CMV-seronegative.

This chain links TRBV30 with TRBJ2-7; 11 positions agree with TRBD2. V shed 2 bases, J shed 2 bases, and the junction held 5 bases outside the gene matches. The germline V gene encodes CDR1 GTSNPN and CDR2 SVGIG (reference sequence). The CDR3 runs 15 residues. For the CDR3, the DNA is TGTGCCTGGAGTCCGACTAGCGGGGCCGCCTACGAGCAGTACTTC. Translation gives CAWSPTSGAAYEQYF.

The rearrangement uses TRBV6-1 and TRBJ2-7; TRBD2 matches at 11 bases. The junction had 2 bases not matched to a gene; V was cut back by 4 bases and J by 0 bases. Germline CDR1 reads MNHNS; CDR2 reads SASEGT. The CDR3 has 15 amino acids. The CDR3: CASSVGTSGSYEQYF. The CDR3 bases are TGTGCCAGCAGTGTAGGGACTAGCGGCTCCTACGAGCAGTACTTC.

This rearrangement joins TRBV11-2 to TRBJ2-3, with D possibly TRBD2 on 7 matching bases. The germline V and J ends were trimmed by 6 bases and 1 base, with 11 bases remaining between them. The CDR3 covers 14 residues. CDR1 and CDR2 (germline): SGHAT, FQNNGV. This chain's CDR3 is CASSTRGRTDTQYF. The CDR3 DNA sequence: TGTGCCAGCAGTACGCGGGGGCGCACAGATACGCAGTATTTT.

The chain combines TRBV6-1 with TRBJ2-6; 7 bases map to TRBD1. This CDR3 spans 16 amino acids. Germline CDR1 MNHNS, CDR2 SASEGT. The J segment lost 2 bases and the V segment lost 4 bases, leaving 5 bases of the junction unmatched. CDR3 sequence reads: CASSGTGPTGANVLTF. As DNA, the CDR3 is TGTGCCAGCAGTGGGACAGGTCCAACTGGGGCCAACGTCCTGACTTTC.

J is TRBJ2-1 and V is TRBV7-6; TRBD2 agrees at 11 bases. Germline values: CDR1 SGHVS, CDR2 FNYEAQ. After removal of 5 bases from V and 0 bases from J, the junction contained 12 bases not matched to a gene. The CDR3 consists of 19 residues. The CDR3: CASSPALAGGKSSYNEQFF. The CDR3 bases are TGTGCCAGCAGCCCGGCCCTAGCGGGAGGCAAAAGCTCCTACAATGAGCAGTTCTTC.

This clone has just one count. The chain has TRBV7-2 and TRBJ2-2; the D gene is possibly TRBD1 (5 bases). Between the trimmed V and J ends, which lost 0 bases and 5 bases, there was a span of 13 bases. The CDR3 contains 16 residues. CDR1 is SGHTA and CDR2 is FQGNSA in the germline V gene. The CDR3 nucleotides are TGTGCCAGCAGCTTAGCCAGGGATAAGAGAACCGGGGAGCTGTTTTTT. Translating gives CASSLARDKRTGELFF.

The chain couples TRBV18 to TRBJ2-3; 8 bases align to TRBD2. V was clipped by 1 base and J by 2 bases; unmatched bases: 14. The CDR3 is 19 residues long. CDR1 and CDR2 from the germline V gene are KGHSH and LQKENI. Written as DNA, the CDR3 is TGTGCCAGCTCACCACGCGGACGACTAGCGCGACTACTCACAGATACGCAGTATTTT. It codes for CASSPRGRLARLLTDTQYF.

V is TRBV2 and J is TRBJ1-1, with 7 bases fitting TRBD1. This CDR3 has 16 amino acids. The ends lost 7 bases at V and 4 bases at J; junction bases unmatched: 15. Germline CDR1 is SNHLY and CDR2 is FYNNEI. The CDR3, as DNA: TGTGCCAGCACTGGGGACAGTTTCCGCCTGAGCACTGAAGCTTTCTTT. It encodes CASTGDSFRLSTEAFF.

The CDR3 loop reads CAISDPTGVSNQPQHF. In nucleotides, the CDR3 is TGTGCCATCAGTGACCCAACAGGGGTATCCAATCAGCCCCAGCATTTT. The chain links TRBV10-3 to TRBJ1-5; 7 nucleotides match TRBD1. J lost 3 bases, V lost 3 bases, and 8 bases had no gene match. Germline V gene lookup returns CDR1 ENHRY and CDR2 SYGVKD. The CDR3 length is 16 residues.

A single count supports this clone. This chain joins TRBV6-5 and TRBJ1-1, with D maybe TRBD1 (5 bases). The germline V and J ends were trimmed by 0 bases and 1 base, with 9 bases remaining between them. The germline V gene encodes CDR1 MNHEY and CDR2 SVGAGI. The CDR3 is made up of 15 amino acids. In nucleotides, the CDR3 is TGTGCCAGCAGTTACTCCGGACAACGGAACACTGAAGCTTTCTTT. This sequence encodes CASSYSGQRNTEAFF.

The CDR3 sequence is CASSQGAYGYTF. CDR3 bases: TGTGCCAGCAGCCAGGGGGCTTATGGCTACACCTTC. The J gene is TRBJ1-2, the V gene TRBV6-5; 8 bases match TRBD1. Germline V gene data show CDR1 as MNHEY and CDR2 as SVGAGI. The CDR3 is 12 amino acids. After removal of 6 bases from V and 5 bases from J, the junction contained 2 bases not matched to a gene.

The chain is built from TRBV4-1 and TRBJ2-2; 7 bases align to TRBD1. The V gene's germline CDR1 is MGHRA and CDR2 YSYEKL. The CDR3 is made up of 17 amino acids. The ends lost 3 bases at V and 2 bases at J; junction bases unmatched: 9. The CDR3 sequence is CASSHPLGTDNTGELFF. CDR3 DNA: TGCGCCAGCAGCCATCCCCTGGGGACAGATAACACCGGGGAGCTGTTTTTT.

This sequence joins TRBV10-3 and TRBJ2-1, with D perhaps matching TRBD2 (6 bases). This CDR3 has 13 amino acids. CDR1 ENHRY and CDR2 SYGVKD come from the germline V gene. V was clipped by 9 bases and J by 4 bases, with 13 bases between them. In DNA form, the CDR3 reads TGTGCCATTCTACCGGGGGAGTACAATGAGCAGTTCTTC. It yields the protein CAILPGEYNEQFF.

CDR3 region: CASSLLPGGTYSNEQFF. The CDR3 region has the DNA TGTGCCAGCAGCTTGCTCCCGGGTGGGACATACTCCAATGAGCAGTTCTTC. The gene calls are TRBV7-3 and TRBJ2-1; TRBD1 might be the D (6 bases). Germline V gives CDR1 SGHTA, CDR2 FQGTGA. There are 17 residues in the CDR3. Between the trimmed V and J ends, which lost 3 bases and 6 bases, there was a span of 21 bases.

This clone was detected only once. The rearrangement links TRBV6-6 to TRBJ2-1; 7 bases align to TRBD2. J gave up 9 bases and V 7 bases, and 12 bases lay outside the gene matches. Germline loops: CDR1 MNHNY, CDR2 SVGAGI (reference sequence). The CDR3 covers 14 residues. The CDR3 loop is CASTERGGRGEQFF. DNA for the CDR3: TGTGCCAGCACTGAGCGGGGAGGGCGTGGTGAGCAGTTCTTC.

The genes are TRBV27 and TRBJ2-2; 15 positions agree with TRBD2. CDR1 and CDR2 (germline): MNHEY, SMNVEV (reference sequence). Losses at the gene ends were 6 bases for V and 2 bases for J; bases not matched to a gene: 1. This CDR3 has 16 amino acids. The CDR3 loop reads CASRGLAGGNTGELFF. The DNA of the CDR3 is TGTGCCAGCAGGGGACTAGCGGGAGGTAACACCGGGGAGCTGTTTTTT.

V gene TRBV2 combines with J gene TRBJ2-1; possibly TRBD2 for D (5 bases). The CDR3 spans 11 residues. Germline V lookup: CDR1 SNHLY, CDR2 FYNNEI. With 7 bases removed from V and 9 bases from J, the gap between germline ends came to 10 bases. The CDR3 loop reads CASNGGSEQFF. The DNA of the CDR3 is TGTGCCAGCAATGGAGGAAGTGAGCAGTTCTTC.

This chain joins TRBV4-2 and TRBJ2-1; TRBD1 matches 8 bases. The germline V gene has CDR1 LGHNA and CDR2 YNFKEQ. The J segment lost 4 bases and the V segment lost 4 bases, leaving 9 bases of the junction unmatched. This CDR3 comprises 16 residues. The CDR3 region is CASSRRQGTPYNEQFF. The CDR3 coding sequence is TGTGCCAGCAGCCGAAGACAGGGGACCCCGTACAATGAGCAGTTCTTC.

CDR3 sequence: CASSLAEGRGYTF. For the CDR3, the DNA is TGTGCCAGCAGCTTAGCGGAGGGTCGAGGCTACACCTTC. V and J are TRBV7-9 and TRBJ1-2; D uncertain. There are 13 residues in the CDR3. Germline loops: CDR1 SEHNR, CDR2 FQNEAQ (reference sequence). V was pared by 0 bases and J by 8 bases, with 10 bases between.

This chain joins TRBV19 and TRBJ1-5; D gene unclear. This CDR3 has 17 amino acids. Trimming took off 6 bases at V and 0 bases at J, with 18 bases between the two ends. Germline loops: CDR1 LNHDA, CDR2 SQIVND (reference sequence). The DNA for the CDR3 is TGTGCCAGTAGCCCCAGCGGTGTACGCCTTAGCAATCAGCCCCAGCATTTT. It yields the protein CASSPSGVRLSNQPQHF.

This clone occurred once. The CDR3 DNA reads as TGTGCCAGCAGCTTAGGGGGTAGCGGGTGGAACACCGGGGAGCTGTTTTTT. Its translation: CASSLGGSGWNTGELFF. This sequence joins TRBV7-2 and TRBJ2-2, with 7 bases aligning to TRBD2. Unmatched junction bases numbered 6, after V lost 1 base and J lost 1 base. Germline lookup yields CDR1 SGHTA and CDR2 FQGNSA. The CDR3 has 17 amino acids. The full variable domain, in which reference TRBV7-2 and TRBJ2-2 provide the parts outside the CDR3, is GAGVSQSPSNKVTEKGKDVELRCDPISGHTALYWYRQSLGQGLEFLIYFQGNSAPDKSGLPSDRFSAERTGGSVSTLTIQRTQQEDSAVYLCASSLGGSGWNTGELFFGEGSRLTVL.

The chain is built from TRBV20-1 and TRBJ2-1; D is possibly TRBD2 (5 bases). Trimming cost V 8 bases and J 5 bases, with 10 bases left between them. The length of the CDR3 is 11 residues. Germline V gene sequence: CDR1 DFQATT, CDR2 SNEGSKA (reference sequence). CDR3: CSSGADNEQFF. The CDR3 nucleotides read TGCAGTAGCGGAGCCGACAATGAGCAGTTCTTC.

The chain is built from TRBV28 and TRBJ1-2; 10 positions match TRBD1. With 4 bases clipped from V and 4 bases from J, the junction kept 18 bases outside the gene matches. The CDR3 is made up of 19 amino acids. Germline V gene sequence: CDR1 MDHEN, CDR2 SYDVKM. CDR3 coding DNA: TGTGCCAGCAGTTCAAGAAGACTGGGACAGGGGACAACTCGCTATGGCTACACCTTC. This codes for CASSSRRLGQGTTRYGYTF.

The chain couples TRBV6-1 to TRBJ2-2, with TRBD2 identical over 7 bases. The CDR3 extends over 13 amino acids. Germline lookup yields CDR1 MNHNS and CDR2 SASEGT. Unmatched junction bases numbered 4, after V lost 8 bases and J lost 4 bases. CDR3 DNA: TGTGCCAGCGCGGGGGACGCCACCGGGGAGCTGTTTTTT. Translated: CASAGDATGELFF.

As regards this clone: This sample includes further DNA sequences coding for the same CDR3. The chain employs TRBV7-2 and TRBJ2-3; D is uncertain. The V gene lost 1 base and the J gene lost 0 bases, with 8 bases spanning the gap. The V gene's germline CDR1 is SGHTA and CDR2 FQGNSA. This CDR3 spans 15 amino acids. The CDR3 DNA reads as TGTGCCAGCAGCTTAGACTACCTAAGCACAGATACGCAGTATTTT. Translating it yields CASSLDYLSTDTQYF.